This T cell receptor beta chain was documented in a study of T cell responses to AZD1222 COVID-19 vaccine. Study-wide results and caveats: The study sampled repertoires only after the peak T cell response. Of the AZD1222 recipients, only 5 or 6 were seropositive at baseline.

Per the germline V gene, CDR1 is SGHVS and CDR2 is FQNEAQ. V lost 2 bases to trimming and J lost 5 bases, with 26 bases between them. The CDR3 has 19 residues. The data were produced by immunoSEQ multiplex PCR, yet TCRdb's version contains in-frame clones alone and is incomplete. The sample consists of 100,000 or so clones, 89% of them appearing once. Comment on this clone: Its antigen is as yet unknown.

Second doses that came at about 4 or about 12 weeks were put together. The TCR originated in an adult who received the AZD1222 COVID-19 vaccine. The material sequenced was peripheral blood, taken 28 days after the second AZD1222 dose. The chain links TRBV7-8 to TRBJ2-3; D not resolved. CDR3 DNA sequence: TGTGCCAGCAGCTTACCGTCAAAATCCCCTCCCCCACGGCTAGATACGCAGTATTTT. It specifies CASSLPSKSPPPRLDTQYF.